The 12 T cell receptor beta chains below come from one sample, sequenced in a study of blood T cell repertoires in COVID-19. Produced via immunoSEQ multiplex PCR; TCRdb's table is partial and in-frame only. The top ten hold roughly 15% of the sample, which has some 110,000 clones, around 87% seen once. The sample comprised peripheral blood. These receptors all come from a man aged 50-59 years with acute or convalescent COVID-19.

The rearrangement links TRBV11-2 to TRBJ2-1; perhaps TRBD2 as D (5 bases). Germline V gene lookup returns CDR1 SGHAT and CDR2 FQNNGV. V was cut by 5 bases and J by 3 bases, with 14 bases left in between. This CDR3 spans 15 amino acids. CDR3 amino acids: CASSPRAGHYNEQFF. The CDR3 DNA sequence: TGTGCCAGCAGCCCGAGGGCAGGCCACTACAATGAGCAGTTCTTC.

The chain has TRBV5-6 and TRBJ2-4; a possible D gene is TRBD2 (5 bases). From germline, CDR1 is SGHDT and CDR2 YYEEEE. Trimming left V 0 bases short and J 6 bases short, with 10 bases between. This CDR3 region has 14 residues. The DNA for the CDR3 is TGTGCCAGCAGCTTGGCCTCAGGACTAAACATTCAGTACTTC. Encoded protein: CASSLASGLNIQYF.

This clone showed up just a few times. The chain uses TRBV20-1 and TRBJ2-1, with D unresolved. This CDR3 region has 8 residues. Germline CDR1 reads DFQATT; CDR2 reads SNEGSKA (reference sequence). CDR3 bases: TGCAGCTTTAATGAGCAGTTCTTC. It is translated as CSFNEQFF.

J is TRBJ1-2 and V is TRBV2; TRBD1 might be the D (6 bases). From germline, CDR1 is SNHLY and CDR2 FYNNEI. Deletions cut 4 bases from V and 8 bases from J, with 14 bases between. The CDR3 has 13 residues. The CDR3 nucleotides are TGTGCCAGCAGTGCCCGAGGGGGTTTCGGCTACACCTTC. Translating gives CASSARGGFGYTF.

The chain combines TRBV19 with TRBJ1-2; 9 bases line up with TRBD1. The CDR3 runs to 14 residues. CDR1 is LNHDA, CDR2 SQIVND, per germline (reference sequence). The J segment lost 3 bases and the V segment lost 5 bases, leaving 4 bases of the junction unmatched. The chain's CDR3 is CASSRTGADYGYTF. DNA of the CDR3: TGTGCCAGTAGTCGGACAGGGGCCGACTATGGCTACACCTTC.

The V call is TRBV19, the J call TRBJ2-6, with D possibly being TRBD1 (5 bases). Trimming stripped 9 bases from V and 0 bases from J, with 9 bases between. Germline lookup yields CDR1 LNHDA and CDR2 SQIVND (reference sequence). This CDR3 is 14 amino acids long. The CDR3: CASQDTSGANVLTF. CDR3 nucleotides: TGTGCCAGCCAGGACACCTCTGGGGCCAACGTCCTGACTTTC.

The rearrangement links TRBV5-1 to TRBJ2-2, with D unresolved. This CDR3 spans 13 amino acids. Germline V gene lookup returns CDR1 SGHRS and CDR2 YFSETQ. V was trimmed by 4 bases and J by 3 bases, leaving 7 bases between them. CDR3 nucleotides: TGCGCCAGCAGCCTAGAATACACCGGGGAGCTGTTTTTT. Amino acids: CASSLEYTGELFF.

The chain has TRBV6-5 and TRBJ2-2; unclear D gene. CDR1 and CDR2 from the germline V gene are MNHEY and SVGAGI. The length of the CDR3 is 15 residues. V was clipped by 6 bases and J by 0 bases, with 11 bases between them. The CDR3 protein is CASRALGANTGELFF. DNA for the CDR3: TGTGCCAGCAGAGCCCTGGGCGCGAACACCGGGGAGCTGTTTTTT.

This clone was detected a few times. The gene calls are TRBV5-1 and TRBJ1-1; possible D gene TRBD1, 6 bases. The CDR3 runs to 17 residues. The germline gives CDR1 SGHRS, CDR2 YFSETQ. Trimming left V 0 bases short and J 0 bases short, with 15 bases between. The CDR3 nucleotides are TGCGCCAGCAGCTTGGACCCTATGGGGGCCATGAACACTGAAGCTTTCTTT. Translation gives CASSLDPMGAMNTEAFF.

The DNA of the CDR3 is TGTGCCAGTAGTTCAGGACAGGGGTGGACCGGGGAGCTGTTTTTT. As protein: CASSSGQGWTGELFF. This rearrangement joins TRBV19 to TRBJ2-2; 9 positions match TRBD1. Germline CDR1 reads LNHDA; CDR2 reads SQIVND (reference sequence). Unmatched junction bases numbered 6, after V lost 5 bases and J lost 5 bases. This CDR3 contains 15 residues.

This chain uses TRBV6-6 with TRBJ2-5, with D perhaps TRBD1 (6 bases). Trimming removed 4 bases at V and 2 bases at J, with 17 bases between. Germline V gives CDR1 MNHNY, CDR2 SVGAGI (reference sequence). The CDR3 is made up of 16 amino acids. This CDR3 reads CASSFRDRRQQETQYF. The CDR3 DNA is TGTGCCAGCAGTTTTAGAGACAGGAGACAACAAGAGACCCAGTACTTC.

This clone was counted a few times. The gene calls are TRBV14 and TRBJ2-1, with no clear D. Germline loops: CDR1 SGHDN, CDR2 FVKESK. The germline V and J ends were trimmed by 5 bases and 7 bases, with 9 bases remaining between them. CDR3 size: 12 residues. The CDR3 loop reads CASSYSWNEQFF. The DNA of the CDR3 is TGTGCCAGCAGCTACAGCTGGAATGAGCAGTTCTTC.